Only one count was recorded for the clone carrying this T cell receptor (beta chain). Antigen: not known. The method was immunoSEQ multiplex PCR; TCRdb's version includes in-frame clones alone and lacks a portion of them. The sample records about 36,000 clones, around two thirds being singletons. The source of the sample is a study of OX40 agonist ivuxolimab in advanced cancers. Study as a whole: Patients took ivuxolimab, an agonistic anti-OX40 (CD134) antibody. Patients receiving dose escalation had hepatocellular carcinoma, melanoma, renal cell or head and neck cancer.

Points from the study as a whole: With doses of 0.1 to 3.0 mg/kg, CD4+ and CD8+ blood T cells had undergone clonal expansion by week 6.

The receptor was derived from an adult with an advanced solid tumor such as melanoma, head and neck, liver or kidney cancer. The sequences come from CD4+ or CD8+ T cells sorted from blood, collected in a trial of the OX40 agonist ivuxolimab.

CDR3 residues: CASSPSGGGYTQYF. In DNA, the CDR3 is TGTGCCAGCAGCCCTAGCGGGGGGGGGTATACGCAGTATTTT. The gene calls are TRBV7-8 and TRBJ2-3, with 12 nucleotides matching TRBD2. This CDR3 has 14 amino acids. Trimming cost V 5 bases and J 7 bases; bases outside gene matches: 4. From germline, CDR1 is SGHVS and CDR2 FQNEAQ.